These 25 T cell receptor beta chains came from one sample sequenced in a study of CD8 T cells in Susac syndrome. RNA amounts of 0.5 to 1 ug underwent reverse transcription with random hexamers. TCRdb passed the immunoSEQ multiplex PCR reads through MiXCR, listing each CDR3 protein once. This table has about 81,000 distinct CDR3 sequences, nearly 95% appearing once. Material for sequencing was CD8+ T cells from PBMCs. Every receptor here comes from a human donor with Susac syndrome.

The chain couples TRBV29-1 to TRBJ2-7; D may match TRBD1 or TRBD2 (6 bases each). Trimming cost V 5 bases and J 3 bases, with 14 bases left between them. This CDR3 has 13 amino acids. Looked up from germline, CDR1 is SQVTM and CDR2 is ANQGSEA. The CDR3 nucleotides are TGCAGCGTTACGGGGGCCGGGTACTACGAGCAGTACTTC. Protein: CSVTGAGYYEQYF.

The genes are TRBV7-2 and TRBJ2-7; 9 bases agree with TRBD1. This CDR3 is 14 amino acids long. Germline V gene lookup returns CDR1 SGHTA and CDR2 FQGNSA. Trimming took 8 bases from V and 2 from J; bases not matched to a gene: 7. The CDR3 DNA is TGTGCCAGCGGAAGGACAGGGGCTACCTACGAGCAGTACTTC. It specifies CASGRTGATYEQYF.

The V and J genes are TRBV3-1 and TRBJ2-1; weak D call: TRBD2 (5 bases). Germline loops: CDR1 LGHDT, CDR2 YNNKEL (reference sequence). This CDR3 region has 17 residues. V shed 0 bases and J shed 0 bases, with 12 bases lying between them. Here the CDR3 DNA reads TGTGCCAGCAGCCAAGATCTTCTTGGGAGCTCCTACAATGAGCAGTTCTTC. This sequence encodes CASSQDLLGSSYNEQFF.

The chain has TRBV20-1 and TRBJ1-1; no clear D. The CDR3 runs 17 residues. Germline CDR1 is DFQATT and CDR2 is SNEGSKA (reference sequence). Trimming stripped 0 bases from V and 3 bases from J, with 20 bases between. Written as DNA, the CDR3 is TGCAGTGCTAGAGAACTCCTCCCGACGGGCTTCGACACTGAAGCTTTCTTT. The encoded protein is CSARELLPTGFDTEAFF.

The chain couples TRBV24-1 to TRBJ2-5; 7 nucleotides match TRBD1. Germline loops: CDR1 KGHDR, CDR2 SFDVKD. The CDR3 runs to 15 residues. V dropped 2 bases and J dropped 3; count of bases not matched to a gene: 5. CDR3 coding DNA: TGTGCCACCAGTGATTCGTCCGGGACAGAAGAGACCCAGTACTTC. Its translation: CATSDSSGTEETQYF.

The genes are TRBV4-3 and TRBJ2-7; no reliable D call. Germline values: CDR1 LGHNA, CDR2 YSLEER. V lost 0 bases and J 2 bases, leaving 11 bases between the germline ends. This CDR3 spans 15 amino acids. The DNA for the CDR3 is TGCGCCAGCAGCCAAGATACGGGTCTAGCCTACGAGCAGTACTTC. Residues: CASSQDTGLAYEQYF.

The chain couples TRBV9 to TRBJ2-1, with D uncertain. This CDR3 is 12 amino acids long. The V end was cut by 10 bases, the J end by 4 bases, with 12 bases between. Germline V gene lookup returns CDR1 SGDLS and CDR2 YYNGEE. The CDR3, as DNA: TGTGCCGTAGGGCGAACTTACAATGAGCAGTTCTTC. Translated, it gives CAVGRTYNEQFF.

Here the CDR3 reads CASRPTGTDEQETQYF. Here the CDR3 DNA reads TGTGCCAGCAGACCAACTGGGACAGATGAACAAGAGACCCAGTACTTC. The chain links TRBV12-3 or TRBV12-4 to TRBJ2-5; TRBD1 matches at 7 bases. This CDR3 has 16 amino acids. V shed 6 bases and J 2 bases; nucleotides not matched to a gene: 12.

CDR3: CASSSVVGNTQYF. The CDR3 region has the DNA TGTGCCAGCAGCTCCGTGGTCGGCAATACGCAGTATTTT. V usage is TRBV7-3 and J usage is TRBJ2-3, with D unclear. The V end was cut by 4 bases, the J end by 7 bases, with 12 bases between. In germline, CDR1 is SGHTA, CDR2 FQGTGA. This CDR3 has 13 amino acids.

The V gene is TRBV2, the J gene TRBJ2-7, with D possibly TRBD1 on 5 matching bases. Trimming took 3 bases from V and 0 from J, leaving 9 bases between them. Germline CDR1 and CDR2: SNHLY and FYNNEI. CDR3 size: 14 residues. This CDR3 reads CASSDLDSSYEQYF. The CDR3, as DNA: TGTGCCAGCAGTGACCTTGACAGCTCCTACGAGCAGTACTTC.

The genes are TRBV5-6 and TRBJ1-2; D possibly corresponds to TRBD1 (5 bases). The V gene lost 5 bases and the J gene lost 3 bases, with 11 bases spanning the gap. CDR3 length equals 13 residues. Per the germline V gene, CDR1 is SGHDT and CDR2 is YYEEEE. The CDR3 DNA reads as TGTGCCAGCAGTTCGCAGGGTGACTATGGCTACACCTTC. This translates into CASSSQGDYGYTF.

The J gene is TRBJ1-2, the V gene TRBV28; possible D gene TRBD1, 5 bases. The V end lost 4 bases, the J end lost 5 bases, and 23 bases lay between the germline ends. This CDR3 region has 17 residues. Germline V CDR1 and CDR2: MDHEN, SYDVKM. The CDR3 region is CASSSLGLKLRPYGYTF. CDR3 in DNA: TGTGCCAGCAGTTCCCTGGGACTAAAGTTACGCCCTTATGGCTACACCTTC.

The chain links TRBV7-2 to TRBJ1-2, with a weak D call TRBD1 (6 bases). V lost 7 bases to trimming and J lost 2 bases, with 20 bases between them. The CDR3 is made up of 16 amino acids. CDR1 is SGHTA and CDR2 is FQGNSA in the germline V gene. CDR3 DNA sequence: TGTGCCAGCACCGAACGTTGGACAGAACCGAACTATGGCTACACCTTC. Its protein product is CASTERWTEPNYGYTF.

This chain joins TRBV5-4 and TRBJ2-3, with 10 bases identical to TRBD2. This CDR3 is 18 amino acids long. With V trimmed by 1 base and J by 1 base, 9 bases remained unmatched. Germline values: CDR1 SGHNT, CDR2 YYREEE (reference sequence). The CDR3, as DNA: TGTGCCAGCAGCTTGACTAGCGGGAAGAGGGCCGGCACAGATACGCAGTATTTT. Translation: CASSLTSGKRAGTDTQYF.

This chain links TRBV5-8 with TRBJ1-1, with a weak D call TRBD1 (5 bases). Per germline, CDR1 SGHTS and CDR2 YDEGEE. V dropped 0 bases and J dropped 0 bases, with 9 bases sitting between them. CDR3 size: 15 residues. CDR3 bases: TGTGCCAGCAGCTTGGATGGGACCTTGAACACTGAAGCTTTCTTT. Translating gives CASSLDGTLNTEAFF.

This sequence joins TRBV27 and TRBJ1-5; 9 bases match TRBD1. Germline V lookup: CDR1 MNHEY, CDR2 SMNVEV (reference sequence). V lost 5 bases and J lost 2; bases outside the gene matches: 7. CDR3 length: 16 residues. The DNA of the CDR3 is TGTGCCAGCAGTCCGGACAGGGGAGGTGGCAATCAGCCCCAGCATTTT. Protein product: CASSPDRGGGNQPQHF.

The chain combines TRBV7-9 with TRBJ2-7, with a possible D match to TRBD2 (6 bases). The germline V gene has CDR1 SEHNR and CDR2 FQNEAQ (reference sequence). The V and J ends lost 8 bases and 5 bases respectively, with 7 bases between them. This CDR3 contains 10 residues. As DNA, the CDR3 is TGTGCCAGCGCGGGGAACGAGCAGTACTTC. Encoded protein: CASAGNEQYF.

The V gene is TRBV9, the J gene TRBJ2-2; D remains unclear. The CDR3 runs to 16 residues. The germline V gene encodes CDR1 SGDLS and CDR2 YYNGEE. V shed 3 bases and J shed 5 bases, with 17 bases lying between them. This chain's CDR3 is CASSETLGSNTGELFF. CDR3 bases: TGTGCCAGCAGCGAAACCCTAGGAAGTAATACCGGGGAGCTGTTTTTT.

The chain links TRBV28 to TRBJ2-5; TRBD1 is a possible D gene (5 bases). The V end was cut by 3 bases, the J end by 2 bases, with 7 bases between. This CDR3 spans 13 amino acids. Germline V gene data show CDR1 as MDHEN and CDR2 as SYDVKM. The CDR3 is CASSFRQQETQYF. CDR3 DNA sequence: TGTGCCAGCAGTTTCCGACAGCAAGAGACCCAGTACTTC.

The chain carries TRBV30 and TRBJ2-7, with a tentative D call TRBD1 (5 bases). This CDR3 contains 13 residues. Germline values: CDR1 GTSNPN, CDR2 SVGIG (reference sequence). The V gene lost 2 bases and the J gene lost 5 bases, with 13 bases spanning the gap. CDR3 region: CAWSLGDSHEQYF. CDR3 in DNA: TGTGCCTGGAGTTTAGGCGACAGCCACGAGCAGTACTTC.

The gene calls are TRBV20-1 and TRBJ2-1; TRBD2 is a possible D gene (7 bases). The V gene's germline CDR1 is DFQATT and CDR2 SNEGSKA (reference sequence). Trimming removed 6 bases from V and 0 bases from J, with 15 bases in between. The CDR3 totals 15 residues. The CDR3 sequence: CSAHQGTNSYNEQFF. In nucleotides, the CDR3 is TGCAGTGCCCACCAGGGGACTAACTCCTACAATGAGCAGTTCTTC.

This chain uses TRBV20-1 with TRBJ1-2; TRBD1 matches at 12 bases. This CDR3 comprises 14 residues. J lost 2 bases, V lost 6 bases, and 4 bases had no gene match. Per germline, CDR1 DFQATT and CDR2 SNEGSKA (reference sequence). The CDR3 loop is CSALGTGGNYGYTF. Written as DNA, the CDR3 is TGCAGTGCCCTAGGGACAGGGGGCAACTATGGCTACACCTTC.

The chain joins TRBV15 to TRBJ2-3; D remains ambiguous. V lost 5 bases to trimming and J lost 1 base, with 13 bases between them. The CDR3 has 15 amino acids. Per germline, CDR1 LNHNV and CDR2 YYDKDF (reference sequence). CDR3 sequence: CATSPSGYRTDTQYF. The CDR3 region has the DNA TGTGCCACCAGCCCTTCCGGGTACCGCACAGATACGCAGTATTTT.

V is TRBV30 and J is TRBJ1-3; no clear D gene. CDR3 length: 13 amino acids. Trimming removed 1 base from V and 3 bases from J, with 7 bases in between. Germline V gene sequence: CDR1 GTSNPN, CDR2 SVGIG (reference sequence). The CDR3 here is CAWSGTIGNTIYF. In nucleotides, the CDR3 is TGTGCCTGGAGTGGGACCATTGGAAACACCATATATTTT. Variable domain in full (rest from reference TRBV30 and TRBJ1-3): SQTIHQWPATLVQPVGSPLSLECTVEGTSNPNLYWYRQAAGRGLQLLFYSVGIGQISSEVPQNLSASRPQDRQFILSSKKLLLSDSGFYLCAWSGTIGNTIYFGEGSWLTVV.

The V gene is TRBV5-4, the J gene TRBJ2-5, with 7 nucleotides matching TRBD1. The junction had 11 bases not matched to a gene; V was cut back by 4 bases and J by 2 bases. The length of the CDR3 is 16 residues. Germline lookup yields CDR1 SGHNT and CDR2 YYREEE (reference sequence). The DNA for the CDR3 is TGTGCCAGCAGCCCCAGGGGTGAGGGGGCACAAGAGACCCAGTACTTC. This codes for CASSPRGEGAQETQYF.